These T cell receptor beta chains were read from a single sample in a study of T-cell reconstitution after alpha-beta-depleted transplantation in children. Using its own MiXCR run on the PCR reads, TCRdb lists one record per CDR3 protein. The sample consists of about 460,000 distinct CDR3 sequences, around 12% of them appearing once. Material: PBMCs from the stem cell graft donor, obtained from the stem cell graft. The receptors derive from a human donor who donated a stem cell graft to a child with combined immunodeficiency. Each CDR3 is given with its conserved first and last residue. A D gene is named only where the DNA matches it firmly. Size tells how often a clone was seen (once, few, many) or the class of an expanded clone, and some rows leave it out.

D gene | J gene | clone size | V gene | CDR3 DNA | CDR3 protein
TRBD1 | TRBJ1-5 | many | TRBV12-3/TRBV12-4 | TGTGCCAGCAGTCCACCCGGACAGGGCAATCAGCCCCAGCATTTT | CASSPPGQGNQPQHF
. | TRBJ2-1 | . | TRBV4-1 | TGCGCCAGCAGCCAAGATTTCGGGGATGAGCAGTTCTTC | CASSQDFGDEQFF
. | TRBJ2-3 | few | TRBV7-7 | TGTGCCAGCAGCTTACAGGGTGGCCCGCAGTATTTT | CASSLQGGPQYF
. | TRBJ2-1 | many | TRBV7-2 | TGTGCCAGCAGCTTAATGGGCAGGAGCTCCTACAATGAGCAGTTCTTC | CASSLMGRSSYNEQFF
. | TRBJ2-1 | . | TRBV5-1 | TGCGCCAGCAGCTTGTCTGGTGAGACCCTGCCCCTGAGTGAGCAGTTCTTC | CASSLSGETLPLSEQFF
. | TRBJ2-7 | . | TRBV4-3 | TGCGCCAGCAGCCAAGAGCACCAGTTAGGGCAGTACTTC | CASSQEHQLGQYF
. | TRBJ2-7 | . | TRBV14 | TGTGCCAGCAGCCAAGTAGGATACTCCTACGAGCAGTACTTC | CASSQVGYSYEQYF
TRBD2 | TRBJ2-1 | many | TRBV7-9 | TGTGCCAGCAGAAACCGGCCGGGACTAAAATACAATGAGCAGTTCTTC | CASRNRPGLKYNEQFF
TRBD1 | TRBJ2-7 | few | TRBV29-1 | TGCAGCGTGAACGCCGGGACAGGGACCTACGAGCAGTACTTC | CSVNAGTGTYEQYF
TRBD2 | TRBJ2-3 | many | TRBV20-1 | TGCAGTGCTAGTGACCGGGGGGATTTAGTTGGCACAGATACGCAGTATTTT | CSASDRGDLVGTDTQYF
. | TRBJ1-4 | many | TRBV29-1 | TGCAGCGTTGTAGTCGGGGGGCCGGATTATGAAAAACTGTTTTTT | CSVVVGGPDYEKLFF
TRBD2 | TRBJ2-1 | . | TRBV15 | TGTGCCACCAGAGCGGGGGGCCGGGATGAGCAGTTCTTC | CATRAGGRDEQFF
. | TRBJ2-3 | few | TRBV5-1 | TGCGCCAGCAAGCAGGGCGGTGATACGCAGTATTTT | CASKQGGDTQYF
TRBD2 | TRBJ2-7 | many | TRBV28 | TGTGCCAGCAGTGTCGGGACTAGCGTCTACGAGCAGTACTTC | CASSVGTSVYEQYF
TRBD2 | TRBJ2-4 | . | TRBV12-3/TRBV12-4 | TGTGCCAGCTGTTTCTCCGTAGCGGGCCTAAATCTAGCCAAAAACATTCAGTACTTC | CASCFSVAGLNLAKNIQYF
. | TRBJ1-1 | . | TRBV27 | TGTGCCAGCAGCCCCGCCCGGGACATAGGGTGGTACACTGAAGCTTTCTTT | CASSPARDIGWYTEAFF
. | TRBJ1-1 | few | TRBV27 | TGTGCCAGCAGTTGGCGGGGAACGGGGAACACTGAAGCTTTCTTT | CASSWRGTGNTEAFF
. | TRBJ1-1 | . | TRBV29-1 | TGCAGCGTTGACCCAACAGGCCTTGAAGCTTTCTTT | CSVDPTGLEAFF
. | TRBJ2-7 | few | TRBV12-3/TRBV12-4 | TGTGCCAGCAGCGGGCTCTCGGCCTACGAGCAGTACTTC | CASSGLSAYEQYF
. | TRBJ2-7 | . | TRBV19 | TGTGCCAGTAGTATAGGAGGGACAAGCTACGAGCAGTACTTC | CASSIGGTSYEQYF
. | TRBJ2-3 | few | TRBV6-2/TRBV6-3 | TGTGCCAGCAGCCGACAGGAAAGGCCTAGCACAGATACGCAGTATTTT | CASSRQERPSTDTQYF
. | TRBJ2-3 | many | TRBV29-1 | TGCAGCACCCAACTAGCCGATACGCAGTATTTT | CSTQLADTQYF
. | TRBJ2-7 | few | TRBV18 | TGTGCCAGCTCACCATTCTCCGGGGACTACGAGCAGTACTTC | CASSPFSGDYEQYF
TRBD2 | TRBJ2-3 | . | TRBV27 | TGTGCCAGCAGCCAAGGACTAGCGGGAGTGACAGATACGCAGTATTTT | CASSQGLAGVTDTQYF
. | TRBJ2-3 | many | TRBV14 | TGTGCCAGCAGGGGCCGGGATGACGATACGCAGTATTTT | CASRGRDDDTQYF
. | TRBJ1-2 | few | TRBV28 | TGTGCCAGCAGCCCAGAATCCTATGGCTACACCTTC | CASSPESYGYTF
. | TRBJ1-3 | few | TRBV18 | TGTGCCAGCTCACCAGCTACGGAGAACACCATATATTTT | CASSPATENTIYF
. | TRBJ2-1 | many | TRBV7-3 | TGTGCCAGCAGCTTGTCGACAGAAAGGAATGAGCAGTTCTTC | CASSLSTERNEQFF
. | TRBJ1-4 | few | TRBV20-1 | TGCAGTGCTGGAGCAGGGTGGCGTGGTGAAAAACTGTTTTTT | CSAGAGWRGEKLFF
. | TRBJ1-6 | few | TRBV5-5 | TGTGCCAGCAGCCGCTCGTGGACCAGTGGTAGTTCACCCCTCCACTTT | CASSRSWTSGSSPLHF
TRBD2 | TRBJ2-3 | few | TRBV7-3 | TGTGCCAGCAGCTCATCGGGGGGGTCAACAGATACGCAGTATTTT | CASSSSGGSTDTQYF
. | TRBJ2-7 | . | TRBV29-1 | TGCAGCGTAGCATGGGCCAACGAGCAGTACTTC | CSVAWANEQYF
TRBD1 | TRBJ2-7 | many | TRBV27 | TGTGCCAGCAGCCTGCTCGCACCGGGACAGGGGTCCTACGAGCAGTACTTC | CASSLLAPGQGSYEQYF
TRBD1 | TRBJ2-3 | few | TRBV12-3/TRBV12-4 | TGTGCCAGCAGCCTTACAGGGGTCACAGATACGCAGTATTTT | CASSLTGVTDTQYF
. | TRBJ2-7 | few | TRBV30 | TGTGCCTGGGGCCGCTCCTACGAGCAGTACTTC | CAWGRSYEQYF
. | TRBJ2-7 | few | TRBV4-3 | TGCGCCAGCAGCCAAGTTTACTCCGGCCCCTACGAGCAGTACTTC | CASSQVYSGPYEQYF
. | TRBJ2-1 | many | TRBV25-1 | TGTGCCAGCAGTGAATTGGGGAGGCCTAGCGTAAATGAGCAGTTCTTC | CASSELGRPSVNEQFF
. | TRBJ1-1 | few | TRBV20-1 | TGCAGTGCTAGAGATAGGATCGGGCAGGGGCGCGGCACTGAAGCTTTCTTT | CSARDRIGQGRGTEAFF
. | TRBJ2-7 | many | TRBV12-3/TRBV12-4 | TGTGCCAGCAGTTTGGGGGTGGGGATTGGCCCCCACGAGCAGTACTTC | CASSLGVGIGPHEQYF
TRBD2 | TRBJ2-1 | few | TRBV5-5 | TGTGCCAGCAGCTTGAGTACTAGCGGATACAATGAGCAGTTCTTC | CASSLSTSGYNEQFF
. | TRBJ2-1 | . | TRBV7-7 | TGTGCTAGCAGCTTAGGGGGCGCCGGGGGCTACAATGAGCAGTTCTTC | CASSLGGAGGYNEQFF
. | TRBJ1-4 | few | TRBV5-6 | TGTGCCAGCAGCTTCGGACACGGGGGTAAACTGTTTTTT | CASSFGHGGKLFF
TRBD1 | TRBJ2-7 | . | TRBV15 | TGTGCCACCAGCAGAGGCCGGACAGGGGGCCACGAGCAGTACTTC | CATSRGRTGGHEQYF
. | TRBJ1-6 | . | TRBV7-8 | TGTGCCAGCAGCTTCGGCCTCAATTCACCCCTCCACTTT | CASSFGLNSPLHF
TRBD2 | TRBJ2-1 | few | TRBV4-1 | TGCGCCAGCAGCCAAGGTGACAATTCTCTGACTAGCGGGGGGGCCGGCTCCTACAATGAGCAGTTCTTC | CASSQGDNSLTSGGAGSYNEQFF
. | TRBJ2-1 | many | TRBV5-5 | TGTGCCAGCAGTTCAGGAGGACTACCACCGATGGATGAGCAGTTCTTC | CASSSGGLPPMDEQFF